This TCR beta chain was sequenced for a study of blood T cell repertoires in COVID-19 (dated by TCRdb to 2020 to 2022). In the study overall: Samples covering the acute and convalescent phases of COVID-19 were provided by collaborators in the United States, Italy and Spain. The material from the prospective study consisted of cDNA or gDNA derived from T cells, B-cell-depleted T cells, or PBMCs. The dataset comprised deeply sampled blood TCRbeta repertoires from subjects exposed to, actively infected with, or recovered from COVID-19. The repertoires were made available in a free public database intended to serve as a resource for research on the immune response to SARS-CoV-2. Samples were obtained from the ongoing ImmuneRACE study (first 160 participants) and from over a thousand subjects provided by 6 global collaborators. The sample metadata nearly always contained a de-identified subject ID, COVID-19 status, age in years and sex. Where available, HLA class I and class II types were taken from metadata supplied by the sample provider and were not determined by assay-based typing. Paper-wide results and their limitations: Clinical and demographic metadata were provided uncurated, with the amount varying by source and participant.

One collaborating source in Seattle enrolled patients while the patients were actively infected and followed the patients over time throughout the course of disease. Each collaborating institution followed its own protocols to collect whole blood in K2EDTA tubes. For TCRbeta analysis, collaborator samples were shipped as frozen whole blood, as isolated PBMCs, or as DNA extracted from either sample type. Via the germline V gene (reference sequence), CDR1 is LNHNV and CDR2 YYDKDF. Relative to germline, V is 1 base shorter and J is 5 bases shorter, with 11 bases between their ends. From cysteine to phenylalanine, the CDR3 is 14 amino acids long. The only DNA kept is the CDR3, 42 bases in frame from the first base. TCRbeta CDR3 regions were amplified from genomic DNA by means of the immunoSEQ Assay, a bias-controlled multiplex PCR. The paper's data handling went like this. The number of nucleated cells in each sample was estimated from the amplification of reference gene primers within the assay. To quantify the absolute abundance of each unique TCRbeta CDR3 rearrangement, sequence reads were collapsed and filtered. Productive Simpson clonality was computed per sample as the square root of Simpson's diversity index over productive rearrangements. Here the immuneACCESS table is served through TCRdb, limited to in-frame sequences with V and J called. Missing clones are a known gap in these copies; in checked studies unresolved V genes cover under half, and the rest lacks a known reason. Clone size and the V and J calls come from that table; the DNA yielded D and trimming. The table for this sample lists some 170,000 clones; about 92% of them were counted only once. The ten largest clonotypes hold roughly 2% of the sample.

In regard to this clone: Its antigen is not yet known. The sample holds no much larger clone one base away, and base qualities are not on file.

The sequencing sample was made of peripheral blood. The rearrangement joined TRBV15 to TRBJ1-1; no D gene can be assigned with confidence. The sequence derives from a woman aged 55-69 years with COVID-19, enrolled during active disease. The CDR3 reads as follows: CATSRAGILTEAFF. The bases are TGTGCCACCAGCAGAGCCGGGATTTTAACTGAAGCTTTCTTT.